This T cell receptor (beta chain) was obtained from a study of cytomegalovirus exposure and HLA in healthy donors. Background on the study: The 100 to 150 validation repertoires were reported in a later analysis to have been generated on the same platform as the approximately 600 first-cohort repertoires. Study-level results: Researchers catalogued around 150 TCR beta chains as cytomegalovirus-associated. According to a subsequent analysis, TCR clusters from the first cohort were inclined to appear together in the 120 validation repertoires. The majority of TCR sequences were rare, yet some public TCRs appeared in many donors.

CDR1 is MNHNS and CDR2 is SASEGT in the germline V gene. The CDR3 is 15 amino acids. The ends were cut back, 1 base at V and 4 bases at J, with 11 bases in the middle. This clone was seen only a few times. Its target is unknown. This table comes from immunoSEQ multiplex PCR, and its TCRdb copy is limited to in-frame clones, with some not included. Of fewer than 70,000 clones listed, around 96% were seen once; the top ten hold approximately 0.94%. This receptor was identified in a man younger than 35 in good health and CMV-seronegative. The sample taken for sequencing was PBMCs. The rearrangement links TRBV6-1 to TRBJ2-1; D remains ambiguous. CDR3 bases: TGTGCCAGCAGTGAAGATCGAGGCCTTTACAATGAGCAGTTCTTC. Translation gives CASSEDRGLYNEQFF.